The 20 T cell receptor beta chains listed next were all sequenced from one sample in a study of T cell repertoires in cytomegalovirus infection. TCRdb analysed the reads with MiXCR anew, one entry per CDR3 protein. Of roughly 230,000 distinct CDR3 sequences in the sample, 10% to 15% were seen once. The material sequenced was PBMCs. The receptors here all came from a human donor in good health (CMV status not recorded). Some clones in this sample may be carry-over from other donors' samples.

This clonotype was seen repeatedly, ten times or more. V gene TRBV7-2 combines with J gene TRBJ2-7; 10 nucleotides agree with TRBD2. Trimming at V came to 5 bases and at J to 2 bases, leaving 3 bases not matched to a gene. The CDR3 contains 14 residues. Germline V gene data show CDR1 as SGHTA and CDR2 as FQGNSA. This CDR3 reads CASSTAGGPYEQYF. As DNA, the CDR3 is TGTGCCAGCAGCACAGCGGGAGGGCCCTACGAGCAGTACTTC.

This clonotype was seen ten or more times. The chain links TRBV7-9 to TRBJ2-7; 9 nucleotides align to TRBD1. This CDR3 spans 15 amino acids. Trimming at V came to 5 bases and at J to 3 bases, leaving 8 bases not matched to a gene. The germline CDR1 and CDR2 sequences are SEHNR and FQNEAQ (reference sequence). The CDR3 here is CASSPYDRGVYEQYF. In DNA form, the CDR3 reads TGTGCCAGCAGCCCCTATGACAGGGGGGTCTACGAGCAGTACTTC.

The V and J genes are TRBV6-2 or TRBV6-3 and TRBJ1-1; no reliable D call. CDR1 and CDR2 from the germline V gene are MNHEY and SVGEGT. The CDR3 totals 15 residues. Trimming took off 5 bases at V and 6 bases at J, with 19 bases between the two ends. The CDR3 here is CASSRLPQIEPEAFF. In DNA form, the CDR3 reads TGTGCCAGCAGTCGGCTCCCCCAAATAGAGCCTGAAGCTTTCTTT.

This clonotype was found a few times. V is TRBV29-1 and J is TRBJ1-1; D gene uncertain. The CDR3 sequence is 12 residues long. The ends were cut back, 7 bases at V and 1 base at J, with 10 bases in the middle. Germline assignment: CDR1 SQVTM and CDR2 ANQGSEA. CDR3 protein: CSARESNTEAFF. DNA for the CDR3: TGCAGCGCCCGCGAATCGAACACTGAAGCTTTCTTT.

Many counts were recorded for this clonotype. The chain couples TRBV11-2 to TRBJ1-5; D perhaps matches TRBD1 (5 bases). Trimming stripped 4 bases from V and 2 bases from J, with 12 bases between. The CDR3 sequence is 15 residues long. Germline CDR1 reads SGHAT; CDR2 reads FQNNGV. The CDR3 bases are TGTGCCAGCAGCTCCTCCGGGGCAGGCAATCAGCCCCAGCATTTT. It encodes CASSSSGAGNQPQHF.

To note about this clonotype: A much larger clone differs from this one at a single base, so this may be a read error. Here the CDR3 DNA reads TGTGCCAGCAGGGATAACAGCTACGAGCAGTACTTC. Its protein product is CASRDNSYEQYF. This sequence joins TRBV2 and TRBJ2-7; D not resolved. Germline V gives CDR1 SNHLY, CDR2 FYNNEI. V was clipped by 6 bases and J by 3 bases, with 9 bases between them. The CDR3 is 12 amino acids.

The V gene is TRBV19, the J gene TRBJ2-1; D may be TRBD1 or TRBD2 (5 bases each). Looked up from germline, CDR1 is LNHDA and CDR2 is SQIVND (reference sequence). The CDR3 has 16 amino acids. The V end was cut by 0 bases, the J end by 1 base, with 10 bases between. CDR3 sequence: CASSIEGRSSYNEQFF. The CDR3 DNA reads as TGTGCCAGTAGTATAGAGGGACGGAGTTCCTACAATGAGCAGTTCTTC.

The rearrangement joins TRBV5-1 to TRBJ2-1; TRBD2 matches at 8 bases. This CDR3 contains 15 residues. The trim removed 2 bases at V and 7 bases at J, leaving 8 bases unmatched. Germline V CDR1 and CDR2: SGHRS, YFSETQ. CDR3 region: CASSFLAGGLNEQFF. The CDR3 DNA follows: TGCGCCAGCAGCTTTCTGGCGGGAGGTCTAAATGAGCAGTTCTTC.

This chain links TRBV27 with TRBJ1-5; 7 bases are a match to TRBD1. This CDR3 spans 15 amino acids. The V and J ends lost 7 bases and 4 bases, in that order; junction bases with no gene match: 10. The germline V gene has CDR1 MNHEY and CDR2 SMNVEV (reference sequence). CDR3 sequence: CASNGGGQRNQPQHF. The CDR3 DNA reads TGTGCCAGCAACGGGGGGGGACAGCGTAATCAGCCCCAGCATTTT.

The chain employs TRBV6-2 or TRBV6-3 and TRBJ2-3; 7 positions match TRBD2. CDR1 is MNHEY and CDR2 is SVGEGT in the germline V gene. The CDR3 length is 14 residues. V shed 10 bases and J 5 bases; nucleotides not matched to a gene: 12. CDR3 sequence (DNA): TGTGCCACTCGGAGGCTAGCGGAGCTAGATACGCAGTATTTT. It yields the protein CATRRLAELDTQYF.

This clonotype was seen ten or more times. This chain uses TRBV7-2 with TRBJ2-5; possibly TRBD2 for D (6 bases). The length of the CDR3 is 14 residues. Germline V gene sequence: CDR1 SGHTA, CDR2 FQGNSA. The V end was cut by 4 bases, the J end by 3 bases, with 12 bases between. The CDR3 bases are TGTGCCAGCAGCTCCCTGGGCGGGGAAGAGACCCAGTACTTC. It yields the protein CASSSLGGEETQYF.

This clonotype appeared many times. The J gene is TRBJ2-1, the V gene TRBV28, with 11 bases matching TRBD2. V dropped 2 bases and J dropped 6; count of bases not matched to a gene: 3. Germline CDR1 MDHEN, CDR2 SYDVKM. This CDR3 spans 15 amino acids. Written as DNA, the CDR3 is TGTGCCAGCAGTTTACTGGGGACTAGCGGCAATGAGCAGTTCTTC. This encodes CASSLLGTSGNEQFF.

The chain is built from TRBV13 and TRBJ2-1; unclear D gene. CDR3 length equals 18 residues. Germline-derived CDR1 and CDR2 are PRHDT and FYEKMQ (reference sequence). The V end lost 3 bases, the J end lost 7 bases, and 25 bases lay between the germline ends. This CDR3 is CASSFLPREGPLGNEQFF. DNA for the CDR3: TGTGCCAGCAGCTTCCTCCCCCGAGAAGGGCCGCTGGGAAATGAGCAGTTCTTC.

This clonotype occurred many times. The genes are TRBV7-2 and TRBJ1-1, with 7 positions matching TRBD1. The CDR3 totals 12 residues. V dropped 6 bases and J dropped 11; count of bases not matched to a gene: 9. The germline gives CDR1 SGHTA, CDR2 FQGNSA. The CDR3 here is CASSPTGLGAFF. The CDR3 coding sequence is TGTGCCAGCAGTCCGACAGGGCTGGGTGCTTTCTTT.

This clonotype was counted many times. The rearrangement links TRBV7-2 to TRBJ2-1; D is uncertain. V lost 2 bases and J 6 bases, leaving 11 bases between the germline ends. Germline CDR1 reads SGHTA; CDR2 reads FQGNSA. This CDR3 is 14 amino acids long. The CDR3 bases are TGTGCCAGCAGCTTAAATGGGGTCCGCAATGAGCAGTTCTTC. Residues: CASSLNGVRNEQFF.

This clonotype was recorded many times. The chain uses TRBV7-2 and TRBJ2-7; 11 bases map to TRBD1. The CDR3 length is 16 residues. Germline trimming cut 4 bases from V and 4 bases from J; bases unmatched to any gene: 9. The germline V gene has CDR1 SGHTA and CDR2 FQGNSA. The DNA of the CDR3 is TGTGCCAGCAGCTCCTCGGGACAGGGGGGAATGTACGAGCAGTACTTC. Its translation is CASSSSGQGGMYEQYF.

This clonotype occurred many times. The chain carries TRBV11-2 and TRBJ1-6, with D perhaps TRBD1 (5 bases). Germline V gene data show CDR1 as SGHAT and CDR2 as FQNNGV. This CDR3 contains 15 residues. Trimming stripped 3 bases from V and 7 bases from J, with 13 bases between. The CDR3 DNA is TGTGCCAGCAGCTTCCTCCAGGGTCAAAATTCACCCCTCCACTTT. Its translation: CASSFLQGQNSPLHF.

This clonotype has more than one count but fewer than ten. The CDR3 region is CASGLESISGANVLTF. Here the CDR3 DNA reads TGTGCTAGTGGTTTGGAAAGTATCTCTGGGGCCAACGTCCTGACTTTC. The chain recombines TRBV12-5 with TRBJ2-6; no reliable D call. Germline CDR1 LGHNT, CDR2 FRNRAP. With 1 base removed from V and 0 bases from J, the gap between germline ends came to 7 bases. The CDR3 has 16 amino acids.

This sequence joins TRBV6-6 and TRBJ2-7; tentatively, D is TRBD1 or TRBD2 (5 bases each). The CDR3 contains 12 residues. CDR1 and CDR2 from the germline V gene are MNHNY and SVGAGI (reference sequence). V was pared by 5 bases and J by 7 bases, with 12 bases between. CDR3 sequence: CASSPGRSEQYF. As DNA, the CDR3 is TGTGCCAGCAGTCCGGGACGTTCAGAGCAGTACTTC.

This clonotype came up many times. The chain uses TRBV7-2 and TRBJ1-3; TRBD1 aligns across 7 bases. The CDR3 sequence is 15 residues long. Germline V lookup: CDR1 SGHTA, CDR2 FQGNSA. J gave up 3 bases and V 3 bases, and 5 bases lay outside the gene matches. The CDR3, as DNA: TGTGCCAGCAGCTTCCGCGGGACAGATGGAAACACCATATATTTT. Translating gives CASSFRGTDGNTIYF.